This T cell receptor (beta chain) appears in the sequencing data of a study of T cell clusters in autoimmune cytopenias. The wider study: Healthy control donors averaged around 50 years of age, with a median of around 60 years.

TRB rearrangements were amplified by touch-down multiplex PCR with mixed TRB-A/B primers. From its re-call of the multiplex PCR reads, TCRdb lists each CDR3 protein once, without DNA. Reported are under 11,000 distinct CDR3 sequences; the ten largest clones contain around 20%. The CDR3 has 13 residues. CDR1 MNHNS and CDR2 SASEGT come from the germline V gene. Each sample's input was roughly 250 ng genomic DNA, some 40,000 genome equivalents. This sample also appeared in a second study, on T cell repertoires in aging, cancer and after chemotherapy. This second study notes: About 10 million TCR reads made up the full dataset.

Sequencing used peripheral blood. The chain couples TRBV6-1 to TRBJ2-2; TCRdb indicates TRBD1, and absent DNA this call remains unverified. The sequence derives from a human donor in good health. CDR3 loop: CAANRQGGGELFF.